One sample yielded the 2 T cell receptor beta chains listed below, sequenced in a study of ipilimumab plus nivolumab after autologous stem cell transplantation. The repertoire was sequenced with immunoSEQ multiplex PCR; TCRdb's copy has only in-frame clones and lacks some. The table lists fewer than 85,000 clones, 83% of them singletons. The sample was PBMCs, taken in a trial of ipilimumab plus nivolumab as post-transplant consolidation. The receptors derive from a male donor with diffuse large B-cell lymphoma.

This sequence joins TRBV5-1 and TRBJ2-3; 7 nucleotides agree with TRBD1. The germline V gene has CDR1 SGHRS and CDR2 YFSETQ. Unmatched junction bases numbered 3, after V lost 1 base and J lost 4 bases. CDR3 size: 14 residues. The DNA for the CDR3 is TGCGCCAGCAGCTTGCAGGGGGATCCAGATACGCAGTATTTT. Translated: CASSLQGDPDTQYF.

V gene TRBV10-2 combines with J gene TRBJ2-1; 10 bases match TRBD2. The CDR3 loop spans 14 amino acids. Trimming cost V 3 bases and J 5 bases; bases outside gene matches: 1. Germline V gene lookup returns CDR1 WSHSY and CDR2 SAAADI. Here the CDR3 DNA reads TGCGCCAGCAGTGAAGCGGGGGGGAACAATGAGCAGTTCTTC. Translation gives CASSEAGGNNEQFF.